These T cell receptor beta chains were read from a single sample in a study of T cell responses to AZD1222 COVID-19 vaccine. Sequencing used immunoSEQ multiplex PCR; TCRdb keeps in-frame clones, though not all of them. Counted here are approximately 270,000 clones, about 94% occurring once; the ten biggest clones make up 0.5% to 0.65%. The sequencing used peripheral blood, collected 28 days after the second AZD1222 dose. These receptor sequences come from an adult who received the AZD1222 COVID-19 vaccine. The conserved cysteine and the conserved F or W are not part of the CDR3 here. Each record gives: J gene, V gene, D gene, CDR3 length, CDR3 protein. The D gene is left open where the match is weak.

TRBJ2-5 TRBV5-1 - 12 ASSSGTVQETQY
TRBJ2-5 TRBV11-2 - 13 ASSLVQTLRETQY
TRBJ1-1 TRBV19 - 11 ASSTRDRTEAF
TRBJ1-2 TRBV5-4 - 17 ASSLVGGLGRGSNYGYT
TRBJ2-5 TRBV6-2/TRBV6-3 - 12 ASSYSSKQETQY
TRBJ1-1 TRBV2 - 12 ASSLSEGWTEAF
TRBJ1-1 TRBV10-3 TRBD1 11 AIRDRGNTEAF
TRBJ2-3 TRBV7-2 TRBD2 13 ASSSRTSQGDTQY
TRBJ1-1 TRBV19 - 11 ASSPRENTEAF
TRBJ1-3 TRBV5-1 - 13 ASCPGAGSGNTIY
TRBJ2-5 TRBV10-3 - 17 AISEPDVAGASSEETQY
TRBJ2-7 TRBV3-1/TRBV3-2 - 16 ASSQDTPRGGDPYEQY
TRBJ2-7 TRBV15 - 12 ATSSLDSPKEQY
TRBJ2-7 TRBV5-1 - 13 ASSPGRISSYEQY
TRBJ2-6 TRBV6-5 - 12 ASSRSSGANVLT
TRBJ1-1 TRBV2 - 10 ATRRGNTEAF
TRBJ2-5 TRBV28 - 10 ASSSTPETQY
TRBJ1-2 TRBV21-1 - 16 ASSKSNLRVLYFYGYT